This TCR beta chain was sequenced in a study of brain T cells in children with intractable seizures. Assay used: immunoSEQ multiplex PCR; TCRdb lists only in-frame clones, some missing. Counted here are around 80,000 clones, approximately 90% occurring once; the ten biggest clones make up around 24%. Patients received at least one anti-epileptic drug before surgery. Trimming removed 2 bases at V and 2 bases at J, with 13 bases between. Per the germline V gene, CDR1 is SGHRS and CDR2 is YFSETQ. The length of the CDR3 is 15 residues. V and J are TRBV5-1 and TRBJ1-1; TRBD1 might be the D (5 bases). The TCR comes from a girl aged 2 to 9 with Rasmussen encephalitis and intractable seizures. This specimen consisted of peripheral blood, obtained at surgery. The CDR3 here is CASSLIPGRNTEAFF. Here the CDR3 DNA reads TGCGCCAGCAGCTTAATTCCAGGGAGAAACACTGAAGCTTTCTTT.